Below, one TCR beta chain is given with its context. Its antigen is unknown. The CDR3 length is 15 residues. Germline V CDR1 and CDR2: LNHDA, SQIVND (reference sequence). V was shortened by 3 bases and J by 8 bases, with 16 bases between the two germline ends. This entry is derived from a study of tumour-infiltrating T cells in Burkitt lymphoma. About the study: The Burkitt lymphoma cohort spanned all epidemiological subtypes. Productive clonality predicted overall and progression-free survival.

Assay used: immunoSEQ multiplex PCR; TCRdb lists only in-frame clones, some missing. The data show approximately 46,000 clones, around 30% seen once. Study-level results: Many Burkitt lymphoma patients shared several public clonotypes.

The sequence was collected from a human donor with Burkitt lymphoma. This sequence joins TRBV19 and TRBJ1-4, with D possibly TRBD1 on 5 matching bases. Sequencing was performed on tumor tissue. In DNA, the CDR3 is TGTGCCAGTAGTATGCAGAACAGGTATCGAGAAAAACTGTTTTTT. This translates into CASSMQNRYREKLFF.